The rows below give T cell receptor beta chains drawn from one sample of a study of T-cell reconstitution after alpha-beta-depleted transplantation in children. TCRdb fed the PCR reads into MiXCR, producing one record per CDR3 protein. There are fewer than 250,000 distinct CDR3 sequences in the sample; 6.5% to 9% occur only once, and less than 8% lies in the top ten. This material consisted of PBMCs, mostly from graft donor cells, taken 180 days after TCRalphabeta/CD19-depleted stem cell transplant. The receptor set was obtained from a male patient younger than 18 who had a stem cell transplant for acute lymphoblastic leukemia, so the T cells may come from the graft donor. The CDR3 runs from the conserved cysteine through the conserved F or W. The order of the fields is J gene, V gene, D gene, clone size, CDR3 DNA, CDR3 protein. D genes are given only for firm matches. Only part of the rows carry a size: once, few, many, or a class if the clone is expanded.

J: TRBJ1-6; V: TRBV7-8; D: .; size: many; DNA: TGTGCCAGCAGTCGTACCGGGACACCCCAGGGATCCCTCCACTTT; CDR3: CASSRTGTPQGSLHF
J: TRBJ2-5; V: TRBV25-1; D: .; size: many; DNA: TGTGCCAGCAGTGCACCCCTCGAAGAGACCCAGTACTTC; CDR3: CASSAPLEETQYF
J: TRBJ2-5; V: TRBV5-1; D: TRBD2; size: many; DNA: TGCGCCAGCAGCTTGAAGAGCGGGAGTGGGGCCGGCGGGCAAGAGACCCAGTACTTC; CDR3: CASSLKSGSGAGGQETQYF
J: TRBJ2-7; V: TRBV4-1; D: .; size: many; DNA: TGCGCCAGCAGCCAAGTCAAGATGGGGGCGAGTTCCTACGAGCAGTACTTC; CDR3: CASSQVKMGASSYEQYF
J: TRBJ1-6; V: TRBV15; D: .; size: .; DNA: TGTGCCACCAGCAGAGCCACCGGGACCGCTACTAATTCACCCCTCCACTTT; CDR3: CATSRATGTATNSPLHF
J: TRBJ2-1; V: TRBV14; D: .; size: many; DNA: TGTGCCAGCAGCCAATCTGGCAGGAATGAGCAGTTCTTC; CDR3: CASSQSGRNEQFF
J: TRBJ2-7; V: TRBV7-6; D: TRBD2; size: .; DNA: TGTGCCAGGAGCTTCCGTGGGGGGGCCTACGAGCAGTACTTC; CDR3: CARSFRGGAYEQYF
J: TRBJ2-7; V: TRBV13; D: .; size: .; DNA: TGTGCCATCAGCTCCGAGCTCAGCTACGAGCAGTACTTC; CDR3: CAISSELSYEQYF
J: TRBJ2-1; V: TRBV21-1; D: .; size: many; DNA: TGTGCCAGCAGCCTCTTTTCGGGACTCAGCTCCTACAATGAGCAGTTCTTC; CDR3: CASSLFSGLSSYNEQFF
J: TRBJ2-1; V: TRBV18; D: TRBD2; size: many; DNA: TGTGCCAGCTCACCAAAAGGACTAGCGAATAATGAGCAGTTCTTC; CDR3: CASSPKGLANNEQFF
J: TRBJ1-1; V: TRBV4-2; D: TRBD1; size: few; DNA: TGTGCCAGCAGCCAAGAAGGCGCAGGGGGAAACACTGAAGCTTTCTTT; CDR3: CASSQEGAGGNTEAFF
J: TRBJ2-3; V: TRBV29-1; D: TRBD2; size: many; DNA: TGCAGCGTTGAAGTTTCAGCGGGAACCCGAGATACGCAGTATTTT; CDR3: CSVEVSAGTRDTQYF
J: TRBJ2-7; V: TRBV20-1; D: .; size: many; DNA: TGCAGTGCTCCCGGGCCGGCCTTCTACGAGCAGTACTTC; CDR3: CSAPGPAFYEQYF
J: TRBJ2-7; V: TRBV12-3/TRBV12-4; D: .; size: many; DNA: TGTGCCAGCAGTTTTCGGCAGGGCTCCTCCTACGAGCAGTACTTC; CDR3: CASSFRQGSSYEQYF
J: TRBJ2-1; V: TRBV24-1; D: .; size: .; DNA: TGTGCCACCAGTTCATCCCAAGAGGGGAATGAGCAGTTCTTC; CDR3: CATSSSQEGNEQFF
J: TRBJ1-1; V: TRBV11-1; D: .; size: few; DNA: TGTGCCAGCAACCAGGAGGTCTATAACACTGAAGCTTTCTTT; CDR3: CASNQEVYNTEAFF
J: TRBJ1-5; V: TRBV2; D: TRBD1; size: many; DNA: TGTGCCAGCAGTCCGAGGGGACAGGGGGTCCGGAGTCAGCCCCAGCATTTT; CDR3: CASSPRGQGVRSQPQHF
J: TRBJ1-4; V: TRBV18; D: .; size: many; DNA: TGTGCCAGCTCACCAACCCGGGGGGAAAAACTGTTTTTT; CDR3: CASSPTRGEKLFF
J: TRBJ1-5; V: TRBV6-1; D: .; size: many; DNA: TGTGCCAGCAGCCCGACCCGGGGCCTGAATCAGCCCCAGCATTTT; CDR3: CASSPTRGLNQPQHF
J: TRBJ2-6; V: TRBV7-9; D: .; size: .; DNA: TGTGCCAGCAGCCGCGGGATCCTCTGCTCTGGGGCCAACGTCCTGACTTTC; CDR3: CASSRGILCSGANVLTF
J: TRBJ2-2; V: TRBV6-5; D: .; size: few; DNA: TGTGCCGTTGGTGAAAGGGCCGGGGAGCTGTTTTTT; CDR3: CAVGERAGELFF
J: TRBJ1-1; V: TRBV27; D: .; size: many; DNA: TGTGCCAGCAGTTCACGGAGGAGCACTGAAGCTTTCTTT; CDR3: CASSSRRSTEAFF
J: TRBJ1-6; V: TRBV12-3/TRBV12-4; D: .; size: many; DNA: TGTGCCAGCAGTCCGGAGACCACGGACCAGAATTCACCCCTCCACTTT; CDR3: CASSPETTDQNSPLHF
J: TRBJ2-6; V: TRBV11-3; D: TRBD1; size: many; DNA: TGTGCCAGCAGCTCTCCCTCCGGGACAGGGTCGGGGGCCAACGTCCTGACTTTC; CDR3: CASSSPSGTGSGANVLTF
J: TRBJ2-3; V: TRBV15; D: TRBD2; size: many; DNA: TGTGCCACCAGCAGAGGAGCGGGGGGGCCGACAGATACGCAGTATTTT; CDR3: CATSRGAGGPTDTQYF
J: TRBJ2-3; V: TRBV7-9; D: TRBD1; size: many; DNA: TGTGCCAGCAGCCGGACAGGAGCCTCTATCACAGATACGCAGTATTTT; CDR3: CASSRTGASITDTQYF
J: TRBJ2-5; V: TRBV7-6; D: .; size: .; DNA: TGTGCCAGCAGATCTACAGGGTACCAAGAGACCCAGTACTTC; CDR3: CASRSTGYQETQYF
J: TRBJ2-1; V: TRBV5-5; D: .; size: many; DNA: TGTGCCAGCAGCTTGGCGTACAATGAGCAGTTCTTC; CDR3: CASSLAYNEQFF
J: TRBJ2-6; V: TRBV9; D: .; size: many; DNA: TGTGCCAGCAGCGTAGATACAGACTACGGGGCCAACGTCCTGACTTTC; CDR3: CASSVDTDYGANVLTF
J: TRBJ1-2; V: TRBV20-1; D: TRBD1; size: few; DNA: TGCAGTGCGACGGACAGGGGGGTCTATGGCTACACCTTC; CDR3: CSATDRGVYGYTF
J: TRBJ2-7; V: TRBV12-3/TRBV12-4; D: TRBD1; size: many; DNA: TGTGCCAGCAGTTTGGGCACAGGGGGCTACCCCTACGAGCAGTACTTC; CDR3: CASSLGTGGYPYEQYF
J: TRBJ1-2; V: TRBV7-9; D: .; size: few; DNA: TGTGCCAGCAGCCGGACTACCGGCTACACCTTC; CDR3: CASSRTTGYTF
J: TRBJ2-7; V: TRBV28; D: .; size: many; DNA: TGTGCCAGCAGGGATGGGGGCATTGGCTACGAGCAGTACTTC; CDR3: CASRDGGIGYEQYF
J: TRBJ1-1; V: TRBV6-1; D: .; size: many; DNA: TGTGCCAGCAGTGTATTCAGGGGAGAGCGAACTGAAGCTTTCTTT; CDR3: CASSVFRGERTEAFF
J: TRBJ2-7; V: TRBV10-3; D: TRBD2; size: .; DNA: TGTGCCATCAGTGTATGGGGGGGAACCTACGAGCAGTACTTC; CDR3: CAISVWGGTYEQYF
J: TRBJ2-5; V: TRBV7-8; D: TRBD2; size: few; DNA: TGTGCCAGCAGCTTAACCGCAGGCCAGCGGGGGGTGGGGACCCAGTACTTC; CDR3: CASSLTAGQRGVGTQYF
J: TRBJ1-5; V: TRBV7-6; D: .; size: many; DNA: TGTGCCAGCAGCTACCTACGTAGGGGTATCCAGCCCCAGCATTTT; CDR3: CASSYLRRGIQPQHF
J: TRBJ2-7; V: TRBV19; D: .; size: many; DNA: TGTGCCAGTAGTACCTCCTACTCGCGAAACTCCTACGAGCAGTACTTC; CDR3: CASSTSYSRNSYEQYF
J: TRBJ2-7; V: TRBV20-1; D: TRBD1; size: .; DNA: TGCAGTGCTAAGAGGACAGGGCAGTACGAGCAGTACTTC; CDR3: CSAKRTGQYEQYF
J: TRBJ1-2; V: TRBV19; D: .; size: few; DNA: TGTGCCTCGTTCAGGGCCTATGGCTACACCTTC; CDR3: CASFRAYGYTF
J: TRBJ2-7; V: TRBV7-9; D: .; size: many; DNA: TGTGCCAGCAGCTTCTCCCGAGGTTATGACGAGCAGTACTTC; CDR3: CASSFSRGYDEQYF
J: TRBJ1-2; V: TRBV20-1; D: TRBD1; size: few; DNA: TGCAGTGCCCCGACAGGGGGCGGCTATGGCTACACCTTC; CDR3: CSAPTGGGYGYTF
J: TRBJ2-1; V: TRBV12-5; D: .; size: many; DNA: TGTGCTAGTGGTTTGGTGGTCTTTGACAGGTTCAACCACAATGAGCAGTTCTTC; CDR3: CASGLVVFDRFNHNEQFF
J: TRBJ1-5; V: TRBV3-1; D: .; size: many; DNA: TGTGCCAGCAGCCAAGAGTGGGATCAGCCCCAGCATTTT; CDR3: CASSQEWDQPQHF